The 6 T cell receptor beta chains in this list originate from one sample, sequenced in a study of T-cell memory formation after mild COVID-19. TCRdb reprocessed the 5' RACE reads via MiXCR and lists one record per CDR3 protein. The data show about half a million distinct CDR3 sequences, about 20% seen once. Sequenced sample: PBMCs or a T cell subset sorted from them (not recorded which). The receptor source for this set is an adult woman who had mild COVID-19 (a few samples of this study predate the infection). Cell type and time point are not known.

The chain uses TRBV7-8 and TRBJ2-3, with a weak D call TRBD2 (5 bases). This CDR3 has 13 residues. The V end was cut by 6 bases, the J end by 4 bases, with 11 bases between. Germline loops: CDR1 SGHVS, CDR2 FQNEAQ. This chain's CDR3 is CASSSVMSDTQYF. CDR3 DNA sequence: TGTGCCAGCAGTAGCGTCATGTCAGATACGCAGTATTTT.

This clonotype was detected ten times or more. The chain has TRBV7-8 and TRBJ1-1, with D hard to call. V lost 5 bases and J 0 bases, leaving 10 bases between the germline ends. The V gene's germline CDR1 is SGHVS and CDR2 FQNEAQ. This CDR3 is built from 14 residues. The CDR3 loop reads CASSPDLLNTEAFF. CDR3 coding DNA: TGTGCCAGCAGCCCGGACCTCCTGAACACTGAAGCTTTCTTT. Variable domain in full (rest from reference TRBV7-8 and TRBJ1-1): GAGVSQSPRYKVAKRGQDVALRCDPISGHVSLFWYQQALGQGPEFLTYFQNEAQLDKSGLPSDRFFAERPEGSVSTLKIQRTQQEDSAVYLCASSPDLLNTEAFFGQGTRLTVV.

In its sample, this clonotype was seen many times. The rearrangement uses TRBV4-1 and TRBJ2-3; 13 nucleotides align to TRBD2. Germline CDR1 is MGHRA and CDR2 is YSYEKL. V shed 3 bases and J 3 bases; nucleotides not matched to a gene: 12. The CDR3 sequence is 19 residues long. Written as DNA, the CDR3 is TGCGCCAGCAGCCAGGCTAGACTAGCGGGGGGCGGAGGGACAGATACGCAGTATTTT. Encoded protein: CASSQARLAGGGGTDTQYF.

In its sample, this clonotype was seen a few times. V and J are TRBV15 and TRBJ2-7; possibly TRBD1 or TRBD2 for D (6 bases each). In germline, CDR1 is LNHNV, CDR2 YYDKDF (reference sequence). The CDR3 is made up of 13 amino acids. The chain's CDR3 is CATGEGGLYEQYF. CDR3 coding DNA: TGTGCTACAGGAGAGGGGGGACTCTACGAGCAGTACTTC.

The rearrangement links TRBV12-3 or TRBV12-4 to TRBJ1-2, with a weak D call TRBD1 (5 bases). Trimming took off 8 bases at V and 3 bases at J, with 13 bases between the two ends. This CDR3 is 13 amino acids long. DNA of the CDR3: TGTGCCAGCTCTGGGGCAGGGCACTATGGCTACACCTTC. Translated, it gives CASSGAGHYGYTF.

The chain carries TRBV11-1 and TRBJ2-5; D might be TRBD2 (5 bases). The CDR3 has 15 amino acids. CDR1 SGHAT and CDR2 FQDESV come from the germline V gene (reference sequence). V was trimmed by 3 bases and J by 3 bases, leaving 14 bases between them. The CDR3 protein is CASSFQAATKETQYF. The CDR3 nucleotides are TGTGCCAGCAGCTTCCAAGCGGCAACAAAAGAGACCCAGTACTTC.